Listed below are T cell receptor beta chains from one sample, sequenced in a study of Graves' ophthalmopathy and Graves' hyperthyroidism. TCRdb reprocessed the multiplex PCR reads with MiXCR, giving one entry per CDR3 protein. The sample holds about 740,000 distinct CDR3 sequences, approximately 40% seen once. The sample consisted of peripheral blood. The receptors derive from an adult man with Graves' ophthalmopathy. CDR3s include the opening cysteine and the closing phenylalanine or tryptophan. The D gene is left open where the match is weak. Size tells how often a clone was seen (once, few, many) or the class of an expanded clone, and some rows leave it out.

TRBV10-3	TRBJ1-6	TRBD1	.	TGTGCCAGCAGTTCCACCGGGACAGTCCATTCACCCCTCCACTTT	CASSSTGTVHSPLHF
TRBV2	TRBJ1-3	.	.	TGTGCCAGCAGGGGGCCAGGGAAAGCGAGTTCCGGAAACACCATATATTTT	CASRGPGKASSGNTIYF
TRBV14	TRBJ1-2	TRBD1	.	TGTGCCAGCAGCCAAACCAGGGGGTCCGGAAACACCTTC	CASSQTRGSGNTF
TRBV5-4	TRBJ2-7	.	.	TGTGCCAGCAGCTTCTCTACAGGGATGGACGAGCAGTACTTC	CASSFSTGMDEQYF
TRBV24-1	TRBJ2-7	.	many	TGTGCCACCAGTGAGGACGCCTACGAGCAGTACTTC	CATSEDAYEQYF
TRBV14	TRBJ1-2	.	few	TGTGCCAGCAGCCAAGATGGGTGGAATGGCTACACCTTC	CASSQDGWNGYTF
TRBV6-5	TRBJ2-7	.	few	TGTGCCAGCAGTAACAGCGGGTCTACCCACGAGCAGTACTTC	CASSNSGSTHEQYF
TRBV29-1	TRBJ1-4	.	.	TGCAGCGTTAACAGGGCGGGTGTTGTCGACGAAAAACTGTTTTTT	CSVNRAGVVDEKLFF
TRBV19	TRBJ1-5	.	many	TGTGCCAGTACCCCTTTCGGAGGAGAAGCCTATCAGCCCCAGCATTTT	CASTPFGGEAYQPQHF
TRBV10-3	TRBJ2-5	TRBD1	.	TGTGCCATCAGTGTGGACAGGGAAGAGACCCAGTACTTC	CAISVDREETQYF
TRBV20-1	TRBJ1-6	.	.	TGCAGTGCTAGAGAGACAGGAAATAATTCACCCCTCCACTTT	CSARETGNNSPLHF